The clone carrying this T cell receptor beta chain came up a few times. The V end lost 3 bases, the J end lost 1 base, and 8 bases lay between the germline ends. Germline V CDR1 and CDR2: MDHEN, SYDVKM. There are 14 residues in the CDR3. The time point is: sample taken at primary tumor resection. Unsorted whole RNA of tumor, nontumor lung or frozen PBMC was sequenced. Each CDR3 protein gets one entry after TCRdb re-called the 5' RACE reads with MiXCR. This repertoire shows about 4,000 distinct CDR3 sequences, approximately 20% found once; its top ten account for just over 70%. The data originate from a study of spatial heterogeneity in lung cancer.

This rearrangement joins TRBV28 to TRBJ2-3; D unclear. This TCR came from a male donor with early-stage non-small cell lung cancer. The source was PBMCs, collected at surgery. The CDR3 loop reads CASSFLAGTDTQYF. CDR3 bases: TGTGCCAGCAGTTTCTTAGCTGGCACAGATACGCAGTATTTT.